One sample yielded the 6 T cell receptor beta chains listed below, sequenced in a study of shared clonotypes between healthy human individuals. Produced via immunoSEQ multiplex PCR; TCRdb's table is partial and in-frame only. The data hold some 2,000,000 clones, with approximately 94% observed a single time. Material: naive CD4+ T cells sorted from blood. Subset in this sample: CD45RA+ positively selected. Every receptor here comes from a young man in good health.

V usage is TRBV7-9 and J usage is TRBJ2-4; TRBD1 might be the D (5 bases). The CDR3 runs to 11 residues. V shed 5 bases and J shed 16 bases, with 15 bases lying between them. Germline CDR1 and CDR2: SEHNR and FQNEAQ (reference sequence). The CDR3 is CASSTGMDPYF. Here the CDR3 DNA reads TGTGCCAGCAGCACAGGAATGGACCCTTACTTC. Full variable domain (outside the CDR3, taken from reference TRBV7-9 and TRBJ2-4): DTGVSQNPRHKITKRGQNVTFRCDPISEHNRLYWYRQTLGQGPEFLTYFQNEAQLEKSRLLSDRFSAERPKGSFSTLEIQRTEQGDSAMYLCASSTGMDPYFGAGTRLSVL.

The rearrangement joins TRBV6-5 to TRBJ2-5, with D possibly TRBD1 on 6 matching bases. CDR3 size: 15 residues. Looked up from germline, CDR1 is MNHEY and CDR2 is SVGAGI. The V gene lost 6 bases and the J gene lost 2 bases, with 16 bases spanning the gap. The CDR3 reads CASSRGGLTQETQYF. The CDR3 DNA follows: TGTGCCAGCAGCAGGGGCGGGCTCACTCAAGAGACCCAGTACTTC.

CDR3 sequence reads: CASSTVRGKLQETQYF. Written as DNA, the CDR3 is TGTGCCAGCAGCACCGTCCGGGGGAAGCTACAAGAGACCCAGTACTTC. The gene calls are TRBV5-6 and TRBJ2-5; perhaps TRBD2 as D (6 bases). V gave up 4 bases and J gave up 2 bases, with 18 bases separating them. Germline V gives CDR1 SGHDT, CDR2 YYEEEE. There are 16 residues in the CDR3.

V and J are TRBV4-3 and TRBJ1-2; possibly TRBD1 for D (5 bases). V was trimmed by 2 bases and J by 2 bases, leaving 33 bases between them. The CDR3 has 22 residues. Germline V gene data show CDR1 as LGHNA and CDR2 as YSLEER. The CDR3, as DNA: TGCGCCAGCAGCCAAACCTTATCGGGGTTAGGATTCGGGGACCGGATAAACTATGGCTACACCTTC. This encodes CASSQTLSGLGFGDRINYGYTF.

This sequence joins TRBV4-1 and TRBJ2-1; 8 bases are a match to TRBD2. Trimming cost V 8 bases and J 3 bases; bases outside gene matches: 6. The CDR3 covers 14 residues. The V gene's germline CDR1 is MGHRA and CDR2 YSYEKL. The CDR3 DNA is TGCGCCAGCGCAACGGGGGGGCTCTACAATGAGCAGTTCTTC. It yields the protein CASATGGLYNEQFF.

The chain couples TRBV15 to TRBJ2-5, with D maybe TRBD1 (6 bases). The length of the CDR3 is 15 residues. The ends were cut back, 0 bases at V and 2 bases at J, with 10 bases in the middle. Per the germline V gene, CDR1 is LNHNV and CDR2 is YYDKDF (reference sequence). In DNA, the CDR3 is TGTGCCACCAGCAGAGATGGCGGACAGCAAGAGACCCAGTACTTC. Its translation: CATSRDGGQQETQYF.